The sequence of this T cell receptor (beta chain) was determined in a study of early T cells in non-severe SARS-CoV-2 infection. Unique molecular identifier tags were affixed to discrete cDNA molecules. TCRdb re-called the 5' RACE reads with MiXCR, one entry per CDR3 protein. Among 98,000 or so distinct CDR3 sequences, roughly 11% were seen once, and the ten largest hold around 5.1%. CDR1 SGDLS and CDR2 YYNGEE come from the germline V gene. CDR3 size: 14 residues. V shed 0 bases and J shed 5 bases, with 11 bases lying between them. The chain couples TRBV9 to TRBJ1-1, with a tentative D call TRBD1 (5 bases). Sequencing input: whole blood. This sequence originates from an adult who was a healthcare worker with PCR-confirmed SARS-CoV-2 infection or an uninfected control (not recorded which). This CDR3 is CASSVVGEGTEAFF. DNA for the CDR3: TGTGCCAGCAGCGTAGTTGGGGAGGGGACTGAAGCTTTCTTT.